This entry describes one T cell receptor (beta chain). This CDR3 contains 14 residues. Germline V gene data show CDR1 as MDHEN and CDR2 as SYDVKM. Trimming removed 6 bases from V and 14 bases from J, with 24 bases in between. The data belong to a study of shared clonotypes between healthy human individuals. Overall study: Those who served as donors were a couple of women and a few men between the ages of 18 and 49.

When replicate PCRs were run on unsorted PBMC, they used approximately 300 ng DNA, approximately 31,000 T cell genomes. Authors' methods: From ImmunoSEQ came sequences covering only the junction and carrying no quality scores, so filtering differed. Using immunoSEQ multiplex PCR, the repertoire was profiled, and TCRdb retains in-frame clones only, with some absent. V and J calls and clone size are those listed in that table; D and trimming were worked out from the DNA. The table includes some 490,000 clones, around four fifths detected once. J is TRBJ2-3 and V is TRBV28; D might be TRBD2 (5 bases). Source material: PBMCs. The TCR originated in a woman aged 40 to 49 in good health. Some clones in this sample may be carry-over from other donors' samples. Written as DNA, the CDR3 is TGTGCCAGCAGCCAAGTTGCAATGGGAGAACTGGGGTATTTT. It yields the protein CASSQVAMGELGYF.